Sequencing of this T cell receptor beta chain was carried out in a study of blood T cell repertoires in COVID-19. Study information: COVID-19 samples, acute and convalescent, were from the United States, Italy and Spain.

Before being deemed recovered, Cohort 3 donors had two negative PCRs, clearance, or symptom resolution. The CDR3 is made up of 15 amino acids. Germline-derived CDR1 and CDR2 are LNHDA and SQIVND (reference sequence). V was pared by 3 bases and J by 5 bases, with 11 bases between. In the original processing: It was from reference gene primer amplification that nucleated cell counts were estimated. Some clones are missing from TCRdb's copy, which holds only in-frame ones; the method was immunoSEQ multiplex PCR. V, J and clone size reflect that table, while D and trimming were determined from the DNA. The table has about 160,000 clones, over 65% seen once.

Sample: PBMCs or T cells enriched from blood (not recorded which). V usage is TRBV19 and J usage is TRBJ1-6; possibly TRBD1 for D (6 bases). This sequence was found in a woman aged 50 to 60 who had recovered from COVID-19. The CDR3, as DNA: TGTGCCAGTAGTATGAGAGGGGGAGATAATTCACCCCTCCACTTT. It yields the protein CASSMRGGDNSPLHF.